The 14 T cell receptor beta chains given below trace back to one sample, sequenced in a study of T cells expressing NK-cell markers. One entry per CDR3 protein, without DNA, is what TCRdb gives after re-calling the 5' RACE reads. The table lists 150,000 to 180,000 distinct CDR3 sequences, with around 35% in the top ten. Sequencing was performed on blood T cells: a sorted CD56 or NKG2C T cell subset, CD4+ or CD8+ T cells, or bulk PBMC T cells (not recorded which). The receptors stem from a woman between 45 and 60 years old in good health.

The CDR3 reads CSARARAGVNQPQHF. The chain has TRBV20-1 and TRBJ1-5; checking the TCRdb D call of TRBD1 is not possible without DNA. This CDR3 contains 15 residues. Germline CDR1 is DFQATT and CDR2 is SNEGSKA (reference sequence).

The chain is built from TRBV12-3 or TRBV12-4 and TRBJ2-6; TCRdb calls TRBD1, which cannot be checked without DNA. CDR3 length: 17 amino acids. This CDR3 reads CASSFGDTFRGANVLTF.

V gene TRBV10-2 combines with J gene TRBJ1-2. The germline CDR1 and CDR2 sequences are WSHSY and SAAADI. This CDR3 is 14 amino acids long. CDR3 residues: CASSESSGGLGYTF.

The V gene is TRBV2, the J gene TRBJ2-1; TCRdb outputs TRBD2, but without DNA this stays unchecked. The CDR3 has 17 residues. The germline V gene encodes CDR1 SNHLY and CDR2 FYNNEI. The CDR3 loop is CASSAPGAGGPVGEQFF.

CDR3 protein: CSVGDSVYGYTF. The chain carries TRBV29-1 and TRBJ1-2; the D call of TRBD1 rests on TCRdb alone, since no DNA is present to check it. The CDR3 length is 12 residues. From germline, CDR1 is SQVTM and CDR2 ANQGSEA.

The V and J genes are TRBV3-1 and TRBJ2-3; absent DNA, TCRdb's TRBD1 call cannot be checked. The CDR3 contains 14 residues. Germline loops: CDR1 LGHDT, CDR2 YNNKEL (reference sequence). CDR3 protein: CASSQVPALDTQYF.

The chain couples TRBV24-1 to TRBJ2-2; with no DNA, the TCRdb D assignment of TRBD1 cannot be verified. The CDR3 contains 14 residues. Germline CDR1 reads KGHDR; CDR2 reads SFDVKD. The CDR3 loop reads CATRQGLGAGELFF.

The chain employs TRBV6-5 and TRBJ2-3; TCRdb's D call, TRBD2, is unchecked because there is no DNA. The CDR3 extends over 14 amino acids. Germline V gene lookup returns CDR1 MNHEY and CDR2 SVGAGI. The CDR3 here is CASSWGLTGDTQYF.

The V gene is TRBV6-2 or TRBV6-3, the J gene TRBJ2-3; the TCRdb call, TRBD1, lacks DNA for checking. The CDR3 sequence is 15 residues long. In germline, CDR1 is MNHEY, CDR2 SVGEGT. CDR3 in amino acids: CASSYWGISTDTQYF.

V and J are TRBV3-1 and TRBJ1-4; the TRBD1 assignment by TCRdb is unverifiable without DNA. Germline V gene lookup returns CDR1 LGHDT and CDR2 YNNKEL (reference sequence). The CDR3 is 17 amino acids. The CDR3 is CASSQGTGGATNEKLFF.

The rearrangement uses TRBV15 and TRBJ2-3; the D call from TCRdb, TRBD1, cannot be confirmed without DNA. Germline assignment: CDR1 LNHNV and CDR2 YYDKDF (reference sequence). This CDR3 is built from 15 residues. CDR3 sequence: CATSPTGGWADTQYF.

The chain employs TRBV12-3 or TRBV12-4 and TRBJ2-7. The CDR3 totals 13 residues. The CDR3 sequence: CACLTRGLYEQYF.

This chain connects TRBV11-3 to TRBJ1-4. CDR3 length: 13 amino acids. Looked up from germline, CDR1 is SGHNT and CDR2 is YENEEA. This chain's CDR3 is CASSPLMGEKLFF. The entire variable domain, with the rest obtained from reference TRBV11-3 and TRBJ1-4, is as follows: EAGVVQSPRYKIIEKKQPVAFWCNPISGHNTLYWYLQNLGQGPELLIRYENEEAVDDSQLPKDRFSAERLKGVDSTLKIQPAELGDSAVYLCASSPLMGEKLFFGSGTQLSVL.

This chain joins TRBV7-3 and TRBJ2-1; TCRdb picks TRBD2, but there is no DNA to check that call. This CDR3 contains 17 residues. Germline V lookup: CDR1 SGHTA, CDR2 FQGTGA. The chain's CDR3 is CASSPDPSGSAYNEQFF.